This entry concerns a single T cell receptor beta chain. Its matching antigen is unknown. These data belong to a study of cytomegalovirus exposure and HLA in healthy donors. General study findings and limits: Several of the most significant clusters appeared linked to common viral pathogens, based on a later analysis. Association with HLA alleles at 0.05 false discovery rate was found for 15,000 to 20,000 TCR beta sequences in a later analysis. The study designated 150 to 200 TCR beta chains cytomegalovirus-associated.

The CDR3 spans 17 residues. V shed 3 bases, J shed 0 bases, and the junction held 10 bases outside the gene matches. Germline values: CDR1 SGHKS, CDR2 YYEKEE (reference sequence). The PCR used 60 Vbeta and 13 Jbeta primers. Using immunoSEQ multiplex PCR, the repertoire was profiled, and TCRdb retains in-frame clones only, with some absent. In the table there are approximately 210,000 clones, nearly 80% of which are singletons. The sequence derives from a male donor in good health and CMV-seronegative. This chain joins TRBV5-5 and TRBJ2-7; 9 positions match TRBD2. Sequencing was carried out using PBMCs. The CDR3 DNA reads as TGTGCCAGCAGCTCATTGACTAGCGGACAGAGCTCCTACGAGCAGTACTTC. The encoded protein is CASSSLTSGQSSYEQYF.